The 32 T cell receptor beta chains in this list originate from one sample, sequenced in a study of CD8+ T cells in alopecia areata. RNA extraction and reverse transcription yielded cDNA as sequencing template. Profiling relied on immunoSEQ multiplex PCR, and the TCRdb table lists in-frame clones only, not all of them. The sample lists some 200,000 clones; 50% to 70% were seen once. The sample in question was CD4+ T cells sorted from blood, obtained at week 0. The receptors stem from a human donor with alopecia areata.

The rearrangement joins TRBV2 to TRBJ2-2; 8 bases match TRBD1. The V and J ends lost 6 bases and 2 bases, in that order; junction bases with no gene match: 5. CDR3 length equals 15 residues. Germline lookup yields CDR1 SNHLY and CDR2 FYNNEI. CDR3 amino acids: CASRDRGLNTGELFF. CDR3 sequence (DNA): TGTGCCAGCAGAGACAGGGGCTTAAACACCGGGGAGCTGTTTTTT.

The chain recombines TRBV18 with TRBJ2-7; TRBD1 or TRBD2 may be the D gene (5 bases each). Germline CDR1 and CDR2: KGHSH and LQKENI. V gave up 3 bases and J gave up 4 bases, with 13 bases separating them. This CDR3 has 14 amino acids. This CDR3 reads CASSPGDGLYEQYF. In DNA, the CDR3 is TGTGCCAGCTCACCGGGGGACGGACTGTACGAGCAGTACTTC.

The rearrangement joins TRBV19 to TRBJ1-3; no definite D call. V lost 3 bases and J lost 0, with 3 bases in between. Germline loops: CDR1 LNHDA, CDR2 SQIVND (reference sequence). The CDR3 runs 13 residues. The chain's CDR3 is CASSISSGNTIYF. The CDR3 nucleotides read TGTGCCAGTAGTATTTCCTCTGGAAACACCATATATTTT.

V gene TRBV5-1 combines with J gene TRBJ2-2; weak D call: TRBD2 (5 bases). The germline V gene has CDR1 SGHRS and CDR2 YFSETQ. CDR3 length: 16 residues. V lost 4 bases and J 4 bases, leaving 17 bases between the germline ends. CDR3 in amino acids: CASSREREPLTGELFF. CDR3 sequence (DNA): TGCGCCAGCAGCCGGGAAAGGGAACCGCTCACCGGGGAGCTGTTTTTT.

The V gene is TRBV29-1, the J gene TRBJ1-2; 9 bases are a match to TRBD1. Looked up from germline, CDR1 is SQVTM and CDR2 is ANQGSEA. The CDR3 is 13 amino acids. V was pared by 4 bases and J by 7 bases, with 7 bases of the junction left unmatched. The CDR3: CSVGVGTGSGYTF. In DNA, the CDR3 is TGCAGCGTTGGGGTCGGGACAGGGAGTGGCTACACCTTC.

V and J are TRBV27 and TRBJ1-5; tentative D call: TRBD1 (5 bases). Trimming removed 2 bases from V and 6 bases from J, with 11 bases in between. Germline V gene sequence: CDR1 MNHEY, CDR2 SMNVEV (reference sequence). The CDR3 runs 14 residues. CDR3 DNA sequence: TGTGCCAGCAGTTTAGGGGGGAAATTTCAGCCCCAGCATTTT. Its protein product is CASSLGGKFQPQHF.

The chain joins TRBV29-1 to TRBJ1-5, with a possible D match to TRBD1 (5 bases). The germline gives CDR1 SQVTM, CDR2 ANQGSEA. The CDR3 has 14 amino acids. V shed 6 bases and J shed 3 bases, with 15 bases lying between them. The CDR3, as DNA: TGCAGCGTAAAGGTCGGGGGATTCAATCAGCCCCAGCATTTT. Residues: CSVKVGGFNQPQHF. The full variable domain, with the rest looked up from reference TRBV29-1 and TRBJ1-5, is SAVISQKPSRDICQRGTSLTIQCQVDSQVTMMFWYRQQPGQSLTLIATANQGSEATYESGFVIDKFPISRPNLTFSTLTVSNMSPEDSSIYLCSVKVGGFNQPQHFGDGTRLSIL.

This clone has only a few counts. The chain employs TRBV29-1 and TRBJ2-3; D unclear. Germline lookup yields CDR1 SQVTM and CDR2 ANQGSEA. Trimming took off 4 bases at V and 1 base at J, with 9 bases between the two ends. This CDR3 is built from 13 residues. For the CDR3, the DNA is TGCAGCGTTGGCCCCCTGGGCACAGATACGCAGTATTTT. It yields the protein CSVGPLGTDTQYF.

The CDR3 DNA is TGTGCCAGCAGCTCCAGGTCCCGGGACAGGGTCGGTGGCTATGGCTACACCTTC. Residues: CASSSRSRDRVGGYGYTF. This chain uses TRBV11-1 with TRBJ1-2; TRBD1 matches at 9 bases. Trimming cost V 4 bases and J 4 bases; bases outside gene matches: 16. The CDR3 runs to 18 residues. Looked up from germline, CDR1 is SGHAT and CDR2 is FQDESV (reference sequence).

This clone was detected many times. This rearrangement joins TRBV10-3 to TRBJ1-2; tentative D call: TRBD1 (6 bases). This CDR3 spans 16 amino acids. Trimming pared 0 bases from V and 4 bases from J, leaving 15 bases between. Germline V lookup: CDR1 ENHRY, CDR2 SYGVKD. The CDR3 sequence is CAISESGDIVAYGYTF. As DNA, the CDR3 is TGTGCCATCAGTGAGTCAGGGGACATTGTCGCCTATGGCTACACCTTC.

The sample holds a few counts of this clone. V gene TRBV27 combines with J gene TRBJ1-5, with 11 bases that match TRBD1. The CDR3 is 17 residues long. The germline V gene has CDR1 MNHEY and CDR2 SMNVEV (reference sequence). Trimming at V came to 3 bases and at J to 5 bases, leaving 9 bases not matched to a gene. CDR3 loop: CASSFPGQGVPHQPQHF. CDR3 sequence (DNA): TGTGCCAGCAGTTTTCCGGGACAGGGGGTCCCCCATCAGCCCCAGCATTTT.

V and J are TRBV29-1 and TRBJ1-5, with 9 nucleotides matching TRBD1. The CDR3 loop spans 14 amino acids. The germline V gene has CDR1 SQVTM and CDR2 ANQGSEA. After removal of 5 bases from V and 7 bases from J, the junction contained 9 bases not matched to a gene. This chain's CDR3 is CSVSTGTGPQPQHF. CDR3 DNA sequence: TGCAGCGTTTCTACCGGGACAGGGCCCCAGCCCCAGCATTTT.

The V call is TRBV5-1, the J call TRBJ2-5; weak D call: TRBD1 (6 bases). In germline, CDR1 is SGHRS, CDR2 YFSETQ. The CDR3 spans 14 residues. The ends were cut back, 4 bases at V and 1 base at J, with 11 bases in the middle. The CDR3 sequence is CASSLRTAQETQYF. The CDR3 DNA reads as TGCGCCAGCAGCCTAAGGACAGCCCAAGAGACCCAGTACTTC.

This rearrangement joins TRBV29-1 to TRBJ2-7, with 9 bases aligning to TRBD2. Germline V gene sequence: CDR1 SQVTM, CDR2 ANQGSEA. Unmatched junction bases numbered 4, after V lost 7 bases and J lost 3 bases. The CDR3 contains 12 residues. The CDR3 protein is CSANSGGYEQYF. The CDR3 DNA is TGCAGCGCCAATAGCGGGGGCTACGAGCAGTACTTC.

The chain is built from TRBV7-9 and TRBJ2-7; D uncertain. The germline V gene has CDR1 SEHNR and CDR2 FQNEAQ (reference sequence). The CDR3 runs to 14 residues. Trimming removed 4 bases from V and 6 bases from J, with 16 bases in between. The CDR3 DNA sequence: TGTGCCAGCAGCTCCGGGCTATTCATATCCGAGCAGTACTTC. It encodes CASSSGLFISEQYF.

The chain joins TRBV29-1 to TRBJ2-7, with TRBD2 matching over 11 bases. With 7 bases clipped from V and 3 bases from J, the junction kept 8 bases outside the gene matches. Germline CDR1 SQVTM, CDR2 ANQGSEA. The CDR3 contains 14 residues. The CDR3 here is CSAVLAGGHYEQYF. In DNA form, the CDR3 reads TGCAGCGCAGTCCTAGCGGGGGGCCACTACGAGCAGTACTTC.

This clone was recorded a few times. The chain couples TRBV23-1 to TRBJ1-5; D is perhaps TRBD1 (6 bases). TRBV23-1 carries the ORF label, with uncertain function. Deletions cut 6 bases from V and 11 bases from J, with 23 bases between. The CDR3 runs to 15 residues. CDR3 residues: CASRWTVKVFRAQHF. For the CDR3, the DNA is TGCGCCAGCAGGTGGACAGTTAAGGTCTTTCGGGCCCAGCATTTT.

This clone was counted between two and nine times. In DNA form, the CDR3 reads TGTGCTAGTGGGTCAGGGGGGTCCTACGAGCAGTACTTC. It specifies CASGSGGSYEQYF. The chain employs TRBV12-5 and TRBJ2-7; possibly TRBD1 for D (7 bases). Trimming took off 6 bases at V and 1 base at J, with 10 bases between the two ends. Germline values: CDR1 LGHNT, CDR2 FRNRAP. The length of the CDR3 is 13 residues.

This chain uses TRBV29-1 with TRBJ1-1; D gene uncertain. V was clipped by 4 bases and J by 0 bases, with 9 bases between them. There are 13 residues in the CDR3. Germline V gene lookup returns CDR1 SQVTM and CDR2 ANQGSEA. DNA for the CDR3: TGCAGCGTTGTTCGGTCCATGAACACTGAAGCTTTCTTT. The encoded protein is CSVVRSMNTEAFF.

The rearrangement uses TRBV29-1 and TRBJ1-1, with 7 bases identical to TRBD1. The CDR3 is 13 amino acids. Germline assignment: CDR1 SQVTM and CDR2 ANQGSEA. V lost 7 bases to trimming and J lost 0 bases; unmatched junction nucleotides: 5. DNA for the CDR3: TGCAGCGGTAAAGGGGGCTTGAACACTGAAGCTTTCTTT. Translated, it gives CSGKGGLNTEAFF.

This clone showed up just a few times. This chain uses TRBV7-9 with TRBJ2-3; D is undetermined. The CDR3 length is 13 residues. V gave up 4 bases and J gave up 0 bases, with 5 bases separating them. Germline V gene data show CDR1 as SEHNR and CDR2 as FQNEAQ (reference sequence). The CDR3 region is CASSSTSTDTQYF. DNA of the CDR3: TGTGCCAGCAGCTCAACTAGCACAGATACGCAGTATTTT.

This clone was detected only once. This sequence joins TRBV29-1 and TRBJ1-2; 7 positions match TRBD1. Per germline, CDR1 SQVTM and CDR2 ANQGSEA. The junction had 9 bases not matched to a gene; V was cut back by 7 bases and J by 4 bases. This CDR3 comprises 13 residues. The chain's CDR3 is CSARTGVLYGYTF. In DNA, the CDR3 is TGCAGCGCTAGAACAGGGGTCCTCTATGGCTACACCTTC.

The V call is TRBV2, the J call TRBJ1-1; D is perhaps TRBD1 (5 bases). Germline loops: CDR1 SNHLY, CDR2 FYNNEI. This CDR3 is built from 13 residues. Trimming removed 6 bases at V and 0 bases at J, with 8 bases between. In DNA, the CDR3 is TGTGCCAGCAGGCAGGACATGAACACTGAAGCTTTCTTT. Translating it yields CASRQDMNTEAFF.

This chain links TRBV29-1 with TRBJ2-2; 8 bases map to TRBD1. This CDR3 has 15 residues. Germline V gene data show CDR1 as SQVTM and CDR2 as ANQGSEA. V was clipped by 7 bases and J by 2 bases; unmatched bases: 9. The DNA of the CDR3 is TGCAGCGCCAAACCGACAGGGGCCAACACCGGGGAGCTGTTTTTT. It is translated as CSAKPTGANTGELFF.

The chain has TRBV29-1 and TRBJ1-2; D call uncertain. The ends were cut back, 2 bases at V and 5 bases at J, with 12 bases in the middle. CDR3 length: 13 residues. CDR1 is SQVTM, CDR2 ANQGSEA, per germline. The CDR3 spells CSVEPSRQYGYTF. The CDR3, as DNA: TGCAGCGTTGAACCTTCCCGGCAGTATGGCTACACCTTC.

For this clone: Other DNA sequences in this sample translate to the same CDR3. The V gene is TRBV27, the J gene TRBJ1-2; no firm D call. CDR1 MNHEY and CDR2 SMNVEV come from the germline V gene (reference sequence). Trimming took off 4 bases at V and 0 bases at J, with 9 bases between the two ends. The CDR3 is 14 residues long. The CDR3 protein is CASSSRAANYGYTF. For the CDR3, the DNA is TGTGCCAGCAGTTCCCGCGCTGCTAACTATGGCTACACCTTC.

This clone was picked up a small number of times. This chain connects TRBV7-8 to TRBJ1-5; D unresolved. The CDR3 totals 12 residues. V dropped 2 bases and J dropped 7 bases, with 6 bases sitting between them. CDR1 SGHVS and CDR2 FQNEAQ come from the germline V gene. The CDR3 loop reads CASSLLGQPQHF. CDR3 sequence (DNA): TGTGCCAGCAGCTTATTAGGCCAGCCCCAGCATTTT.

The J gene is TRBJ1-1, the V gene TRBV29-1; no clear D gene. Looked up from germline, CDR1 is SQVTM and CDR2 is ANQGSEA. V lost 5 bases and J 4 bases, leaving 11 bases between the germline ends. The CDR3 has 12 amino acids. This chain's CDR3 is CSVSVRGTEAFF. CDR3 nucleotide sequence: TGCAGCGTTTCAGTACGGGGCACTGAAGCTTTCTTT. Full variable domain (outside the CDR3, taken from reference TRBV29-1 and TRBJ1-1): SAVISQKPSRDICQRGTSLTIQCQVDSQVTMMFWYRQQPGQSLTLIATANQGSEATYESGFVIDKFPISRPNLTFSTLTVSNMSPEDSSIYLCSVSVRGTEAFFGQGTRLTVV.

This clone was seen only a few times. The rearrangement links TRBV29-1 to TRBJ2-3, with TRBD1 as a possible D gene (5 bases). Germline V gene sequence: CDR1 SQVTM, CDR2 ANQGSEA. The V and J ends lost 7 bases and 0 bases respectively, with 17 bases between them. The CDR3 has 15 residues. The CDR3 loop is CSGSLDTDSTDTQYF. Written as DNA, the CDR3 is TGCAGCGGTTCCCTGGACACCGATAGCACAGATACGCAGTATTTT.

The gene calls are TRBV7-2 and TRBJ2-3; 7 bases are shared with TRBD1. The CDR3 loop spans 17 amino acids. Germline CDR1 and CDR2: SGHTA and FQGNSA. V trimming: 3 bases; J trimming: 3 bases; junction bases outside the gene matches: 12. In DNA form, the CDR3 reads TGTGCCAGCAGCTTGAGGATAAGGGGGCTGAGGACAGATACGCAGTATTTT. Its protein is CASSLRIRGLRTDTQYF.

V gene TRBV30 combines with J gene TRBJ2-7; tentative D call: TRBD1 (5 bases). Trimming removed 1 base at V and 9 bases at J, with 13 bases between. This CDR3 comprises 12 residues. Germline V lookup: CDR1 GTSNPN, CDR2 SVGIG (reference sequence). The DNA of the CDR3 is TGTGCCTGGAGTGCACCTCAGGGTGCGCAGTACTTC. Its protein product is CAWSAPQGAQYF.

The V gene is TRBV6-5, the J gene TRBJ2-7; D uncertain. The germline gives CDR1 MNHEY, CDR2 SVGAGI. Trimming left V 0 bases short and J 0 bases short, with 9 bases between. This CDR3 has 15 residues. CDR3 amino acids: CASSYSHLGSYEQYF. Written as DNA, the CDR3 is TGTGCCAGCAGTTACTCGCATCTGGGCTCCTACGAGCAGTACTTC.